These T cell receptor beta chains were read from a single sample in a study of blood T cell repertoires in COVID-19. Here immunoSEQ multiplex PCR was the method, and the copy in TCRdb shows in-frame clones only, minus some. The sample holds about 270,000 clones; 82% are singletons and the top ten take roughly 3.1%. Material: peripheral blood. Receptors were obtained from a young woman with acute or convalescent COVID-19. CDR3s include the opening cysteine and the closing phenylalanine or tryptophan. The order of the fields is V gene, D gene, clone size, J gene, CDR3 protein, CDR3 DNA. A D gene is named only where the DNA matches it firmly. Clone size is not always given. Where it is, it says once, few, many or a class for expanded clones.

TRBV25-1	-	-	TRBJ1-5	CASSDRFNQPQHF	TGTGCCAGCAGTGACAGGTTCAATCAGCCCCAGCATTTT
TRBV28	-	-	TRBJ1-5	CASRRKRRGVGPQHF	TGTGCCAGCAGACGTAAAAGGCGGGGGGTCGGGCCCCAGCATTTT
TRBV29-1	-	-	TRBJ2-1	CSVGEMGGREQFF	TGCAGCGTTGGGGAGATGGGCGGGCGTGAGCAGTTCTTC
TRBV6-2/TRBV6-3	TRBD2	-	TRBJ2-7	CASSYWGLAGSSYEQYF	TGTGCCAGCAGTTACTGGGGACTAGCGGGGAGCTCCTACGAGCAGTACTTC
TRBV7-2	-	-	TRBJ2-1	CASSLAAASSYNEQFF	TGTGCCAGCAGCTTAGCAGCGGCCAGCTCCTACAATGAGCAGTTCTTC
TRBV20-1	TRBD2	-	TRBJ2-7	CSASLSGSRSEQYF	TGCAGTGCTAGTTTGAGCGGGAGCCGGAGCGAGCAGTACTTC
TRBV18	-	few	TRBJ2-3	CASSYGLGSYADTQYF	TGTGCCAGCTCCTACGGACTCGGCTCGTACGCAGATACGCAGTATTTT
TRBV6-2/TRBV6-3	-	-	TRBJ1-1	CASSYHARSTEAFF	TGTGCCAGCAGTTACCACGCGCGGAGCACTGAAGCTTTCTTT
TRBV7-9	-	-	TRBJ1-5	CASSLDTDKGPQHF	TGTGCCAGCAGCTTAGATACAGACAAAGGGCCCCAGCATTTT
TRBV3-1/TRBV3-2	TRBD1	-	TRBJ1-5	CASSQGRGLRGNQPQHF	TGTGCCAGCAGCCAAGGCAGGGGGCTGAGAGGCAATCAGCCCCAGCATTTT
TRBV6-5	TRBD2	-	TRBJ2-7	CASIGTSGYEQYF	TGTGCCAGCATCGGGACTAGCGGCTACGAGCAGTACTTC
TRBV5-1	TRBD1	-	TRBJ2-7	CASSLRTGGDYEQYF	TGCGCCAGCAGCTTAAGGACAGGGGGCGACTACGAGCAGTACTTC